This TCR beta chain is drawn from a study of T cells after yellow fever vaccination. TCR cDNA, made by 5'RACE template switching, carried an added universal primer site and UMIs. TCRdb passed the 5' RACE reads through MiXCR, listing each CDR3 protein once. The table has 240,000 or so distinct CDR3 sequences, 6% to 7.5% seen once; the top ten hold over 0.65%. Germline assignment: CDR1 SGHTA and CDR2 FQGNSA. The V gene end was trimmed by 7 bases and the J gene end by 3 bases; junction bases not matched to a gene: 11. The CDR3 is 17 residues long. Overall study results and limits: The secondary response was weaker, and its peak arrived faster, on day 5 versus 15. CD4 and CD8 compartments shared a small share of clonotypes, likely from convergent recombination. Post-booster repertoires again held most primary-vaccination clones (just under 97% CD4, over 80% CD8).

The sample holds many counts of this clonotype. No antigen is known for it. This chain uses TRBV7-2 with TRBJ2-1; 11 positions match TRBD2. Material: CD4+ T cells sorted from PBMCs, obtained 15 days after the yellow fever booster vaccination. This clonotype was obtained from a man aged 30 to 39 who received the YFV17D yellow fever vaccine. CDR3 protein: CASNIHSGRAIYNEQFF. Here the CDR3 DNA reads TGTGCCAGCAATATCCATAGCGGGAGGGCGATCTACAATGAGCAGTTCTTC.